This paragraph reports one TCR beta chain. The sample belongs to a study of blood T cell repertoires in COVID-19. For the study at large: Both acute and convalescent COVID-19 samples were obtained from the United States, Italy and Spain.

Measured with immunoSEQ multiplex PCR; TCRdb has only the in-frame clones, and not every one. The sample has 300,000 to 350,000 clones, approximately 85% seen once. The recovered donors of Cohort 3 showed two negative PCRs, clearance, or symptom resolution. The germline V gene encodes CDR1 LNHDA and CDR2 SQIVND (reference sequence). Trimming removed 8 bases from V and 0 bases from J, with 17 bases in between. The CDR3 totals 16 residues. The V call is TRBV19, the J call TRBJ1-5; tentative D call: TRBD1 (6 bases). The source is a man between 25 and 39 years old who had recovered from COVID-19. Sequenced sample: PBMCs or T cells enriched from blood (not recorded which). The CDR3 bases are TGTGCCAGTCGTTACAGGACAGACGGTAGCAATCAGCCCCAGCATTTT. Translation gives CASRYRTDGSNQPQHF.